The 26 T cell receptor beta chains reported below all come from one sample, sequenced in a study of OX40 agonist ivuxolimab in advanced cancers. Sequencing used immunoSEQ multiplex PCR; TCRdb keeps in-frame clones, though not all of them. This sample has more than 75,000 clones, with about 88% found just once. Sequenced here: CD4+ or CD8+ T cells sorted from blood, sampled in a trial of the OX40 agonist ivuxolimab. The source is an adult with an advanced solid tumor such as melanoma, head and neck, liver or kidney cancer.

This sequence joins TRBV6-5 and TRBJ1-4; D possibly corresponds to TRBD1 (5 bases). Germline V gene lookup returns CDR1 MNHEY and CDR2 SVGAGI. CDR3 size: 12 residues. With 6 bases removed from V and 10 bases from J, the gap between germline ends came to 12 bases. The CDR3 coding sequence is TGTGCCAGCAGAACTCCGGGGGGAAAACTGTTTTTT. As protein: CASRTPGGKLFF.

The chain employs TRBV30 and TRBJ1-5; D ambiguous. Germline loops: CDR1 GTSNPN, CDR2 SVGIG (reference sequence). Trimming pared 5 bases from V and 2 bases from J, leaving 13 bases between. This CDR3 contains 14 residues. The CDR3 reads CAWARDDRNQPQHF. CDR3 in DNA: TGTGCCTGGGCAAGGGATGATCGCAATCAGCCCCAGCATTTT.

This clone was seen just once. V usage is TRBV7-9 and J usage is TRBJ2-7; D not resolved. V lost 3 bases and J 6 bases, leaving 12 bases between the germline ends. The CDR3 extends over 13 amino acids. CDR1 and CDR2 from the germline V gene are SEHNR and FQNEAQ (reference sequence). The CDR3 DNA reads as TGTGCCAGCAGCTTTTTAGGGAACGTCGAGCAGTACTTC. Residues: CASSFLGNVEQYF.

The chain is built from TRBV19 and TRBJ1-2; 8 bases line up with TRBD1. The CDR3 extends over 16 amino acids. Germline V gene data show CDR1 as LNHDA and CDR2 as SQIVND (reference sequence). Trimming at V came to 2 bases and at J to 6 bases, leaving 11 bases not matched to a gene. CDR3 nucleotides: TGTGCCAGTAGTATACGGTCGAAGACAGGGGACAATGGCTACACCTTC. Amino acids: CASSIRSKTGDNGYTF.

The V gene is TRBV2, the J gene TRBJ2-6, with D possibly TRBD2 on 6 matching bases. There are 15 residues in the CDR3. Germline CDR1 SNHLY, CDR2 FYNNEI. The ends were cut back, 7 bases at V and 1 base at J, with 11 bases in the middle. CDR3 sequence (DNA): TGTGCCAGCAACCCTGGACTATCTGGGGCCAACGTCCTGACTTTC. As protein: CASNPGLSGANVLTF.

The CDR3: CASSPRGSLRGYTF. The CDR3 bases are TGCGCCAGCAGCCCTCGGGGATCGTTGCGAGGCTACACCTTC. The chain uses TRBV10-1 and TRBJ1-2; D unresolved. Germline-derived CDR1 and CDR2 are WNHNN and SYGVQD (reference sequence). Trimming cost V 6 bases and J 8 bases, with 19 bases left between them. The CDR3 totals 14 residues.

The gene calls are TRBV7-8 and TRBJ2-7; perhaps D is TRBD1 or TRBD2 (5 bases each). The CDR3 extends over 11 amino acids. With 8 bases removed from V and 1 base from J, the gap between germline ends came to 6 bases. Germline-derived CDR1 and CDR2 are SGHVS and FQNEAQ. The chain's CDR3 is CASGGSYEQYF. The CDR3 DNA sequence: TGTGCCAGCGGGGGTTCCTACGAGCAGTACTTC.

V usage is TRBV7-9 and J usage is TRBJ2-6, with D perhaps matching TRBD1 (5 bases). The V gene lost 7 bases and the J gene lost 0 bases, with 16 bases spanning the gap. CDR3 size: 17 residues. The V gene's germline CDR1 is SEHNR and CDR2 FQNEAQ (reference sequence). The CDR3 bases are TGTGCCAGCACCAAAACAGGAGTTTACTCTGGGGCCAACGTCCTGACTTTC. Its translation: CASTKTGVYSGANVLTF.

The CDR3 coding sequence is TGTGCCAGCAGCTTCCGGGACCTCAACTACAATGAGCAGTTCTTC. Protein: CASSFRDLNYNEQFF. The rearrangement uses TRBV7-2 and TRBJ2-1; D tentatively fits TRBD1 or TRBD2 (5 bases each). Germline V lookup: CDR1 SGHTA, CDR2 FQGNSA. This CDR3 is built from 15 residues. Trimming removed 3 bases from V and 3 bases from J, with 12 bases in between.

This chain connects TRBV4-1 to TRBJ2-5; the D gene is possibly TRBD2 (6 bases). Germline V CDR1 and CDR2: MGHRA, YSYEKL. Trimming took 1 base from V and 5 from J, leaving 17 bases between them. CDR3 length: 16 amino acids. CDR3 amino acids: CASSQGEAWGRETQYF. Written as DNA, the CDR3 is TGCGCCAGCAGCCAAGGGGAGGCGTGGGGCCGGGAGACCCAGTACTTC.

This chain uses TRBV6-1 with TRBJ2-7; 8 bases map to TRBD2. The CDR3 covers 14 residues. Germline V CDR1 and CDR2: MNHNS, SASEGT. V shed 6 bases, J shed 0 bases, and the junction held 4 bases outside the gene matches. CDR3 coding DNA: TGTGCCAGCAGGACCGGGACTAGCTCCTACGAGCAGTACTTC. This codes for CASRTGTSSYEQYF.

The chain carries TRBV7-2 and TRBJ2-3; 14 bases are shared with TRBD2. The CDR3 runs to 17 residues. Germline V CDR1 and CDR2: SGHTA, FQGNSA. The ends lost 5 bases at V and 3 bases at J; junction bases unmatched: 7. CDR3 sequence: CASSRLAGGPGTDTQYF. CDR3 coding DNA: TGTGCCAGCAGCCGACTAGCGGGAGGGCCGGGGACAGATACGCAGTATTTT. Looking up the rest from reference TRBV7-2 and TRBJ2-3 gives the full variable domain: GAGVSQSPSNKVTEKGKDVELRCDPISGHTALYWYRQSLGQGLEFLIYFQGNSAPDKSGLPSDRFSAERTGGSVSTLTIQRTQQEDSAVYLCASSRLAGGPGTDTQYFGPGTRLTVL.

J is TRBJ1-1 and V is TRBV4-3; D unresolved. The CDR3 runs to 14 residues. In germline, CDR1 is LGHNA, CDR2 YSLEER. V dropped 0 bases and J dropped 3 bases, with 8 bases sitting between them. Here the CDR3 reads CASSQDWRDTEAFF. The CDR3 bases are TGCGCCAGCAGCCAAGATTGGAGGGACACTGAAGCTTTCTTT.

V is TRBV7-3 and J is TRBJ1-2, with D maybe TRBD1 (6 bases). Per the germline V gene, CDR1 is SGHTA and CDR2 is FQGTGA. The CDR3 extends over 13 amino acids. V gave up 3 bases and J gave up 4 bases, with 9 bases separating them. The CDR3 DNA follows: TGTGCCAGCAGCTTGTTAGGGGGCTATGGCTACACCTTC. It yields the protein CASSLLGGYGYTF.

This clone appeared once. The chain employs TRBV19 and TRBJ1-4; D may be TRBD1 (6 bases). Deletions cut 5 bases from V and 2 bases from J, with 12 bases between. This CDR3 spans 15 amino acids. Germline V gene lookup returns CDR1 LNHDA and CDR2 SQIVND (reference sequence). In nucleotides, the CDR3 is TGTGCCAGTAGTCTCCAGGGGCTGACTAATGAAAAACTGTTTTTT. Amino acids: CASSLQGLTNEKLFF.

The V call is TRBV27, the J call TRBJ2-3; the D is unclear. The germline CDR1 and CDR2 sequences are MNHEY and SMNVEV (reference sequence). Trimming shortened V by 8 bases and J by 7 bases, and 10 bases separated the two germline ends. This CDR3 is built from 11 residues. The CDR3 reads CASQTLNTQYF. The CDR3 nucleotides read TGTGCCAGCCAAACTCTAAATACGCAGTATTTT.

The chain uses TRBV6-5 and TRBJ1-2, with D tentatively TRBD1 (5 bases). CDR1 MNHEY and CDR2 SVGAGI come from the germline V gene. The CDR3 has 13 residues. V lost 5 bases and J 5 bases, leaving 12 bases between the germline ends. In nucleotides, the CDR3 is TGTGCCAGCAGTCAAGGGACTTTTTATGGCTACACCTTC. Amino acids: CASSQGTFYGYTF.

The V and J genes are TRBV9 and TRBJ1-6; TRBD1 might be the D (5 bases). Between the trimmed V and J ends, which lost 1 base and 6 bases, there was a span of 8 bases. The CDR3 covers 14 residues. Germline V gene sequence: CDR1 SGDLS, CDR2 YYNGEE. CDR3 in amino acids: CASSVLGANSPLHF. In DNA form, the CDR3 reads TGTGCCAGCAGCGTACTTGGGGCTAATTCACCCCTCCACTTT.

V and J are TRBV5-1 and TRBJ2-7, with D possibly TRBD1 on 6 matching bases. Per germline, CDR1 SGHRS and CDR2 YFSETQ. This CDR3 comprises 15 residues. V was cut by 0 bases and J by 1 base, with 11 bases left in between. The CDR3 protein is CASSLAGTGSYEQYF. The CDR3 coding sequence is TGCGCCAGCAGCTTGGCAGGCACAGGGTCCTACGAGCAGTACTTC. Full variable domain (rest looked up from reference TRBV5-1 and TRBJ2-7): KAGVTQTPRYLIKTRGQQVTLSCSPISGHRSVSWYQQTPGQGLQFLFEYFSETQRNKGNFPGRFSGRQFSNSRSEMNVSTLELGDSALYLCASSLAGTGSYEQYFGPGTRLTVT.

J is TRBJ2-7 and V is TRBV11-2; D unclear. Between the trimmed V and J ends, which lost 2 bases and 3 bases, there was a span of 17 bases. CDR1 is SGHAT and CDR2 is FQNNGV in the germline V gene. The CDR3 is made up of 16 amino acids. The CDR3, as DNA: TGTGCCAGCAGCTTATATTCGTCAGGACGAAACTACGAGCAGTACTTC. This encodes CASSLYSSGRNYEQYF.

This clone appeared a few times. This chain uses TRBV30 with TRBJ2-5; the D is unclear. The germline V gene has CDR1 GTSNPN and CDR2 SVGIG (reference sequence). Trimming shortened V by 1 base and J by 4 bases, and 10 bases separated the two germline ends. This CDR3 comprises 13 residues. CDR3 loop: CAWSESFGETQYF. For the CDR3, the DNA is TGTGCCTGGAGTGAATCATTTGGAGAGACCCAGTACTTC.

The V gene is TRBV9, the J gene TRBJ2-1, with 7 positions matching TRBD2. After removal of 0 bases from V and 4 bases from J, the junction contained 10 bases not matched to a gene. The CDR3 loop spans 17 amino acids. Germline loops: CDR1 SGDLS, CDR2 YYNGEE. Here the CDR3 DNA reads TGTGCCAGCAGCGTAGACCCTGGTAGCGGGTCGTACAATGAGCAGTTCTTC. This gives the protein CASSVDPGSGSYNEQFF.

The CDR3 nucleotides read TGTGCCAGCAGCCGCCGGGGGGGGCGAGATGGTGAGACCCAGTACTTC. Its protein product is CASSRRGGRDGETQYF. The chain joins TRBV11-2 to TRBJ2-5, with 8 bases lining up with TRBD2. CDR3 size: 16 residues. CDR1 is SGHAT and CDR2 is FQNNGV in the germline V gene. With V trimmed by 5 bases and J by 5 bases, 13 bases remained unmatched.

CDR3 sequence reads: CASSYGGLHLGKLFF. The CDR3 DNA reads as TGTGCCAGCAGTTACGGGGGACTACATCTAGGGAAGCTGTTTTTT. V gene TRBV6-5 combines with J gene TRBJ2-2, with 7 positions matching TRBD2. V trimming: 2 bases; J trimming: 12 bases; junction bases outside the gene matches: 12. This CDR3 has 15 amino acids. Looked up from germline, CDR1 is MNHEY and CDR2 is SVGAGI.

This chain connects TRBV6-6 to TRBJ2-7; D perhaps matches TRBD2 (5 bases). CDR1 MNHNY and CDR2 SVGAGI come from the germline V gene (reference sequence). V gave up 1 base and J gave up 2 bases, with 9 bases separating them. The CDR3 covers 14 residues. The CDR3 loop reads CASSYWTGTYEQYF. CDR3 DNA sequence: TGTGCCAGCAGTTACTGGACGGGGACCTACGAGCAGTACTTC.

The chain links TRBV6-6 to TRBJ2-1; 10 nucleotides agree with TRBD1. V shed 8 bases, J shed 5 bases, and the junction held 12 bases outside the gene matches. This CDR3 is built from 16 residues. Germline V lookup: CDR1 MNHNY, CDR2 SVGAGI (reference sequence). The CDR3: CASGNAGTGVNNEQFF. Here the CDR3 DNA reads TGTGCCAGCGGTAACGCCGGGACAGGGGTCAACAATGAGCAGTTCTTC.